This T cell receptor (beta chain) derives from a study of T cell changes during pregnancy in multiple sclerosis (dated 2019 in TCRdb). In the study overall: The study looked at changes in the T cell repertoire across pregnancy in women with multiple sclerosis.

Library preparation employed the immunoSEQ multiplex PCR assay. Here the immuneACCESS table is served through TCRdb, limited to in-frame sequences with V and J called. Missing clones are a known gap in these copies; in checked studies unresolved V genes cover under half, and the rest lacks a known reason. This sample has fewer than 85,000 clones in its table, and about 96% of those were observed once. The biggest ten clones account for more than 1% of the sample. In the case of this clone: This receptor's antigen is unknown. No clone much larger than this one lies a single base away; base qualities are absent.

From the cysteine up to the phenylalanine, the CDR3 has a length of 15 residues. CDR3 DNA is the only sequence kept; it has 45 bases, read in frame from the first base. CDR1 and CDR2, looked up from the germline V gene (reference sequence), are SGHNT and YYREEE. Here V drops 0 bases and J drops 2 bases, and the junction holds 3 bases not matched to any gene. The chain is assembled from TRBV5-4 and TRBJ2-3; 7 bases in the junction line up with TRBD1. Specimen: peripheral blood, collected in the second trimester of pregnancy. This clonotype was obtained from a female donor with multiple sclerosis, enrolled in a pregnancy study. The sequenced DNA: TGTGCCAGCAGCTTGGGGCAGGGGGTCACAGATACGCAGTATTTT. This gives the protein CASSLGQGVTDTQYF.